One T cell receptor beta chain is described in this entry. The sample comes from a study of blood T cell repertoires in COVID-19. For the study at large: In each case, the material was cDNA or gDNA derived from T cells, B-cell-depleted T cells, or PBMCs.

Germline-derived CDR1 and CDR2 are LGHDT and YNNKEL (reference sequence). The CDR3 is 17 residues long. V was trimmed by 1 base and J by 2 bases, leaving 14 bases between them. Generated by immunoSEQ multiplex PCR, the TCRdb table keeps only in-frame clones and is missing some. The sample yields tens of thousands of clones, roughly 82% seen once. The chain recombines TRBV3-1 (or the pseudogene TRBV3-2) with TRBJ2-2; TRBD1 is a possible D gene (5 bases). The origin of this receptor is a man older than 75 with acute or convalescent COVID-19. What was sequenced was peripheral blood. CDR3: CASSQGRRQGNTGELFF. CDR3 nucleotides: TGTGCCAGCAGCCAAGGAAGAAGGCAGGGCAACACCGGGGAGCTGTTTTTT.